The rows below give T cell receptor beta chains drawn from one sample of a study of T cells in localized non-small cell lung cancer. Here immunoSEQ multiplex PCR was the method, and the copy in TCRdb shows in-frame clones only, minus some. The data contain over 30,000 clones, around 86% of them singletons. The material was peripheral blood, obtained before any cancer treatment. The receptors stem from a male donor aged 60 or over with stage III lung adenocarcinoma. Each CDR3 is given with its conserved first and last residue. Size values are once, few and many counts, or a class for expanded clones, and some rows have none.

j_gene: TRBJ1-5; v_gene: TRBV5-8; abundance: -; CDR3aa: CASSRDSNQPQHF
j_gene: TRBJ1-2; v_gene: TRBV5-4; abundance: -; CDR3aa: CASSLTGKGYTF
j_gene: TRBJ2-2; v_gene: TRBV6-4; abundance: -; CDR3aa: CASSPEQGVAGELFF
j_gene: TRBJ2-3; v_gene: TRBV11-2; abundance: -; CDR3aa: CASSSRLAGATISTDTQYF
j_gene: TRBJ2-5; v_gene: TRBV4-2; abundance: -; CDR3aa: CASSLGRLAGGETQYF
j_gene: TRBJ1-2; v_gene: TRBV15; abundance: -; CDR3aa: CATSRDYTGTGYGYTF
j_gene: TRBJ1-2; v_gene: TRBV19; abundance: -; CDR3aa: CASHKPNYGYTF
j_gene: TRBJ2-1; v_gene: TRBV9; abundance: -; CDR3aa: CASSVVGTRGHEQFF
j_gene: TRBJ1-2; v_gene: TRBV18; abundance: -; CDR3aa: CASSPTSDYGYTF
j_gene: TRBJ1-1; v_gene: TRBV7-9; abundance: -; CDR3aa: CASSLGKEAFF
j_gene: TRBJ2-7; v_gene: TRBV14; abundance: -; CDR3aa: CASSQATATREQYF
j_gene: TRBJ1-2; v_gene: TRBV27; abundance: -; CDR3aa: CASSLAQGGWAHGYTF
j_gene: TRBJ1-5; v_gene: TRBV18; abundance: -; CDR3aa: CASSPEKAGGLDSNQPQHF
j_gene: TRBJ1-1; v_gene: TRBV5-1; abundance: -; CDR3aa: CASSITGGEAFF
j_gene: TRBJ2-2; v_gene: TRBV9; abundance: -; CDR3aa: CASSVETSGRGTGELFF
j_gene: TRBJ1-1; v_gene: TRBV5-4; abundance: once; CDR3aa: CASSSGVWGNTEAFF
j_gene: TRBJ1-2; v_gene: TRBV7-8; abundance: -; CDR3aa: CASSLSLSAFYGYTF
j_gene: TRBJ1-1; v_gene: TRBV15; abundance: -; CDR3aa: CATSSNRGRTEAFF
j_gene: TRBJ2-7; v_gene: TRBV27; abundance: -; CDR3aa: CASSSTSVLAAYEQYF
j_gene: TRBJ1-5; v_gene: TRBV10-2; abundance: few; CDR3aa: CASSVGQSQPQHF
j_gene: TRBJ1-4; v_gene: TRBV15; abundance: -; CDR3aa: CATSRDSGGYEKLFF
j_gene: TRBJ2-3; v_gene: TRBV30; abundance: once; CDR3aa: CAWSGIGRGYTQYF
j_gene: TRBJ2-6; v_gene: TRBV11-3; abundance: -; CDR3aa: CASSLGISGANVLTF
j_gene: TRBJ1-2; v_gene: TRBV4-1; abundance: -; CDR3aa: CASSHAVAGTDRRGYTF
j_gene: TRBJ1-1; v_gene: TRBV30; abundance: few; CDR3aa: CAVSPNTEAFF
j_gene: TRBJ2-1; v_gene: TRBV7-9; abundance: -; CDR3aa: CASSSLQGVYEQFF
j_gene: TRBJ2-1; v_gene: TRBV6-1; abundance: once; CDR3aa: CASSEGGIEQFF
j_gene: TRBJ2-7; v_gene: TRBV9; abundance: medium-sized; CDR3aa: CASSVAYRGREQYF
j_gene: TRBJ2-2; v_gene: TRBV9; abundance: -; CDR3aa: CASSVVGTGELFF
j_gene: TRBJ2-3; v_gene: TRBV6-5; abundance: -; CDR3aa: CASRAGTRRTDTQYF
j_gene: TRBJ1-1; v_gene: TRBV15; abundance: once; CDR3aa: CATSRDRPGGGTEAFF
j_gene: TRBJ2-2; v_gene: TRBV6-4; abundance: once; CDR3aa: CASSAGQHNTGELFF
j_gene: TRBJ2-5; v_gene: TRBV11-3; abundance: -; CDR3aa: CASSLDPGRTQYF
j_gene: TRBJ2-5; v_gene: TRBV20-1; abundance: -; CDR3aa: CSAREIGTQYF
j_gene: TRBJ1-2; v_gene: TRBV27; abundance: -; CDR3aa: CASSPTRDNYGYTF
j_gene: TRBJ1-1; v_gene: TRBV30; abundance: -; CDR3aa: CAWNWATGGAGAFF
j_gene: TRBJ1-1; v_gene: TRBV6-5; abundance: -; CDR3aa: CASSQTNTEAFF
j_gene: TRBJ2-7; v_gene: TRBV6-1; abundance: -; CDR3aa: CASSESYEQYF
j_gene: TRBJ1-2; v_gene: TRBV6-5; abundance: -; CDR3aa: CASSYSNQRTAYGYTF
j_gene: TRBJ2-7; v_gene: TRBV19; abundance: -; CDR3aa: CASSTGRAYEQYF
j_gene: TRBJ1-1; v_gene: TRBV10-3; abundance: -; CDR3aa: CAIVASGDTEAFF
j_gene: TRBJ2-7; v_gene: TRBV19; abundance: -; CDR3aa: CASSIKLNYEQYF
j_gene: TRBJ2-7; v_gene: TRBV18; abundance: -; CDR3aa: CASSLRTGQGMREQYF
j_gene: TRBJ1-4; v_gene: TRBV7-2; abundance: -; CDR3aa: CASSLVGGADEKLFF
j_gene: TRBJ1-1; v_gene: TRBV28; abundance: -; CDR3aa: CASTAPGAREETEAFF
j_gene: TRBJ2-1; v_gene: TRBV11-2; abundance: -; CDR3aa: CASSLMGQNNEQFF
j_gene: TRBJ2-4; v_gene: TRBV5-1; abundance: -; CDR3aa: CASSSGQIFDIQYF
j_gene: TRBJ2-7; v_gene: TRBV7-9; abundance: -; CDR3aa: CASSSLAGGSYEQYF
j_gene: TRBJ2-5; v_gene: TRBV28; abundance: -; CDR3aa: CASSYLRTDKETQYF
j_gene: TRBJ2-2; v_gene: TRBV5-1; abundance: -; CDR3aa: CASSENTGELFF
j_gene: TRBJ2-7; v_gene: TRBV9; abundance: few; CDR3aa: CASSSGQAYRYEQYF